Below, 17 T cell receptor beta chains from the same sample are listed, as sequenced in a study of blood T cells in healthy people across ages. Together with a sample-barcoded 5' primer, a J-beta primer mix was included in a second PCR lasting about 6 to 11 cycles. TCRdb re-called the 5' RACE reads through MiXCR, storing one row per CDR3 protein. The sample comprises 700,000 to 950,000 distinct CDR3 sequences, 55% to 75% of which are singletons, and roughly 22% rests with the top ten. The sample comprised blood. The receptor set was obtained from a man in his thirties or forties in good health.

The chain employs TRBV7-3 and TRBJ2-7; tentatively, D is TRBD2 (6 bases). CDR3 size: 13 residues. Germline lookup yields CDR1 SGHTA and CDR2 FQGTGA. Trimming removed 6 bases from V and 6 bases from J, with 15 bases in between. The CDR3 DNA sequence: TGTGCCAGCAGTCTTGGAGGGTCCCGCGAGCAGTACTTC. Amino acid sequence: CASSLGGSREQYF.

This rearrangement joins TRBV6-1 to TRBJ2-4; a weak D match, TRBD2 (7 bases). The CDR3 spans 14 residues. Germline values: CDR1 MNHNS, CDR2 SASEGT. V dropped 6 bases and J dropped 5 bases, with 14 bases sitting between them. This chain's CDR3 is CASSLGGGENIQYF. CDR3 sequence (DNA): TGTGCCAGCAGCCTAGGGGGGGGAGAAAACATTCAGTACTTC.

The table lists this clonotype with a few counts. The gene calls are TRBV11-3 and TRBJ2-1; a possible D gene is TRBD2 (5 bases). V gave up 3 bases and J gave up 5 bases, with 11 bases separating them. This CDR3 has 14 amino acids. CDR1 SGHNT and CDR2 YENEEA come from the germline V gene. CDR3 in amino acids: CASSLAGSHNEQFF. In DNA form, the CDR3 reads TGTGCCAGCAGCTTGGCGGGCAGCCACAATGAGCAGTTCTTC.

Written as DNA, the CDR3 is TGTGCCATCAGTGAGTCGCCCCAGGGTGAGCCCCAGCATTTT. The encoded protein is CAISESPQGEPQHF. The V call is TRBV10-3, the J call TRBJ1-5; D may be TRBD1 (5 bases). CDR1 is ENHRY and CDR2 is SYGVKD in the germline V gene. This CDR3 has 14 amino acids. Trimming cost V 0 bases and J 8 bases, with 11 bases left between them.

This clonotype was detected only a few times. The CDR3 nucleotides read TGCGCCAGCAGCCAGCCCTCGGACAGGGTGTACCAAGAGACCCAGTACTTC. Translating it yields CASSQPSDRVYQETQYF. The chain recombines TRBV5-1 with TRBJ2-5, with 8 bases matching TRBD1. Germline V gives CDR1 SGHRS, CDR2 YFSETQ. This CDR3 has 17 amino acids. Trimming took 4 bases from V and 0 from J; bases not matched to a gene: 11.

J is TRBJ1-6 and V is TRBV6-5; TRBD1 might be the D (5 bases). V was pared by 2 bases and J by 2 bases, with 19 bases between. Per the germline V gene, CDR1 is MNHEY and CDR2 is SVGAGI. This CDR3 is built from 19 residues. CDR3 in amino acids: CASSYQNTSRQTYNSPLHF. The CDR3 DNA reads TGTGCCAGCAGTTACCAAAATACCTCTAGACAGACCTATAATTCACCCCTCCACTTT.

The count of this clonotype is one. V and J are TRBV12-3 or TRBV12-4 and TRBJ2-5, with D uncertain. The CDR3 spans 14 residues. Deletions cut 3 bases from V and 11 bases from J, with 19 bases between. The CDR3 spells CASSFAWRPNEQYF. The CDR3 DNA sequence: TGTGCCAGCAGTTTTGCGTGGCGGCCCAATGAGCAGTACTTC.

The chain links TRBV29-1 to TRBJ2-1; the match to TRBD2 covers 12 bases. This CDR3 region has 15 residues. The V gene end was trimmed by 7 bases and the J gene end by 1 base; junction bases not matched to a gene: 5. Germline values: CDR1 SQVTM, CDR2 ANQGSEA. The DNA of the CDR3 is TGCAGCGCCGGAGGACTAGCGGGATCCTACAATGAGCAGTTCTTC. Protein product: CSAGGLAGSYNEQFF.

Concerning this clonotype: Germline and junction disagree at one end, which may indicate a read error. The rearrangement joins TRBV28 to TRBJ2-6; TRBD1 agrees at 7 bases. The CDR3 length is 16 residues. Germline V CDR1 and CDR2: MDHEN, SYDVKM. CDR3 DNA sequence: TGTGCCGGCAGGAGACAGGGCCCCTCTGGGGCCAACGTCCTGACTTTC. The encoded protein is CAGRRQGPSGANVLTF. Full variable domain (remainder filled in from reference TRBV28 and TRBJ2-6): DVKVTQSSRYLVKRTGEKVFLECVQDMDHENMFWYRQDPGLGLRLIYFSYDVKMKEKGDIPEGYSVSREKKERFSLILESASTNQTSMYLCAGRRQGPSGANVLTFGAGSRLTVL.

This clonotype was counted between two and nine times. The rearrangement uses TRBV29-1 and TRBJ2-5; D is possibly TRBD1 or TRBD2 (6 bases each). The CDR3 is made up of 11 amino acids. Trimming removed 5 bases at V and 5 bases at J, with 9 bases between. CDR1 and CDR2 (germline): SQVTM, ANQGSEA. CDR3 amino acids: CSVPGAETQYF. Here the CDR3 DNA reads TGCAGCGTTCCGGGGGCGGAGACCCAGTACTTC.

About this clonotype itself: This sequence may be a read error, since a much larger clone differs from it by one base. This chain joins TRBV2 and TRBJ2-1, with D possibly called TRBD1 or TRBD2 (5 bases each). CDR1 SNHLY and CDR2 FYNNEI come from the germline V gene. Trimming cost V 4 bases and J 13 bases, with 20 bases left between them. This CDR3 comprises 14 residues. CDR3 in DNA: TGTGCCAGCAGTGTGACATCCCCGCCCGGGACCCAGTTCTTC. This gives the protein CASSVTSPPGTQFF.

About this clonotype itself: A read error may be the cause here, since a much bigger clone is one base away. The chain has TRBV29-1 and TRBJ2-1; D not resolved. Germline loops: CDR1 SQVTM, CDR2 ANQGSEA. Trimming stripped 3 bases from V and 9 bases from J, with 12 bases between. The CDR3 covers 12 residues. CDR3 amino acids: CSVDSRDREQFF. CDR3 nucleotide sequence: TGCAGCGTTGATTCTAGAGACCGTGAGCAGTTCTTC.

The CDR3 DNA reads TGTGCCAGCAGCCCAGGAGGGTTCGAAGGCTACACCTTC. Translating it yields CASSPGGFEGYTF. This rearrangement joins TRBV7-2 to TRBJ1-2, with no clear D. The CDR3 runs 13 residues. The V gene's germline CDR1 is SGHTA and CDR2 FQGNSA. V lost 5 bases to trimming and J lost 8 bases, with 15 bases between them.

This clonotype was seen only a few times. The chain recombines TRBV7-2 with TRBJ2-7; TRBD1 might be the D (6 bases). The CDR3 covers 14 residues. Germline V gene data show CDR1 as SGHTA and CDR2 as FQGNSA. V was shortened by 4 bases and J by 2 bases, with 12 bases between the two germline ends. CDR3: CASSSKQGPYEQYF. CDR3 DNA: TGTGCCAGCAGCTCGAAACAGGGTCCCTACGAGCAGTACTTC.

V is TRBV7-2 and J is TRBJ2-3, with 11 positions matching TRBD1. This CDR3 has 15 amino acids. Trimming took 3 bases from V and 3 from J; bases not matched to a gene: 2. Germline CDR1 reads SGHTA; CDR2 reads FQGNSA. The chain's CDR3 is CASSLDRGQTDTQYF. The CDR3 nucleotides are TGTGCCAGCAGCTTGGACAGGGGGCAGACAGATACGCAGTATTTT.

A remark on this clonotype: Germline is not matched at one junction end, which may reflect a read error. V gene TRBV7-2 combines with J gene TRBJ2-5; D call uncertain. The better agreement between TRBJ2-4 and the DNA end casts doubt on the J call. The CDR3 runs 13 residues. Looked up from germline, CDR1 is SGHTA and CDR2 is FQGNSA. The CDR3 protein is CASNLWGKNIQYF. In DNA form, the CDR3 reads TGTGCCAGCAACTTATGGGGCAAAAACATTCAGTACTTC.

This chain connects TRBV27 to TRBJ1-2; D is unclear. This CDR3 region has 13 residues. V lost 1 base to trimming and J lost 8 bases, with 11 bases between them. CDR1 and CDR2 from the germline V gene are MNHEY and SMNVEV (reference sequence). CDR3 amino acids: CASSLYGGGGYTF. The CDR3 nucleotides are TGTGCCAGCAGTTTATATGGTGGAGGGGGCTACACCTTC.